These 24 T cell receptor beta chains were sequenced from one sample in a study of T cells after posttransplantation cyclophosphamide. Profiling relied on immunoSEQ multiplex PCR, and the TCRdb table lists in-frame clones only, not all of them. Of 6,700 or so clones listed, about 80% are singletons. Treatment was busulfan-fludarabine conditioning, a marrow graft, and cyclophosphamide on days +3 and +4. The source material was CD8+ T cells sorted from PBMCs, sampled less than 1,500 days after allogeneic stem cell transplant with posttransplant cyclophosphamide. Source of these receptors: a female patient aged 50-65 years who received an allogeneic stem cell transplant from a related donor, was CMV-positive, and had no GVHD. A subset of T cells may come from the graft donor.

This clone has only a few counts. V gene TRBV19 combines with J gene TRBJ1-1; no definite D call. Trimming took 4 bases from V and 0 from J, leaving 12 bases between them. CDR1 is LNHDA and CDR2 is SQIVND in the germline V gene (reference sequence). CDR3 size: 15 residues. The CDR3 DNA reads TGTGCCAGTAGTAAAAGACAACTGGTGAACACTGAAGCTTTCTTT. Residues: CASSKRQLVNTEAFF.

J is TRBJ2-7 and V is TRBV29-1, with 9 bases fitting TRBD2. CDR3 length equals 17 residues. V lost 5 bases and J lost 9; bases outside the gene matches: 23. CDR1 and CDR2 (germline): SQVTM, ANQGSEA. The CDR3 DNA reads as TGCAGCGTTAGTGGCGGGAGGGCCTCGGGTTCGCTCGGGGGGCAGTACTTC. This encodes CSVSGGRASGSLGGQYF.

This clone appeared a few times. In DNA form, the CDR3 reads TGTGCCAGCAGGACAGGGAATGAAAAACTGTTTTTT. Translated: CASRTGNEKLFF. This sequence joins TRBV2 and TRBJ1-4, with 7 bases that match TRBD1. Germline V gene lookup returns CDR1 SNHLY and CDR2 FYNNEI. There are 12 residues in the CDR3. The V segment lost 6 bases and the J segment 5 bases; nucleotides outside the gene matches: 0.

This clone appeared a single time. The rearrangement links TRBV7-3 to TRBJ2-1, with 12 bases identical to TRBD2. Looked up from germline, CDR1 is SGHTA and CDR2 is FQGTGA. The CDR3 has 15 amino acids. V was clipped by 5 bases and J by 7 bases; unmatched bases: 6. CDR3 DNA: TGTGCCAGCAGCGATCTAGCGGGAGGGATGAATGAGCAGTTCTTC. Its translation is CASSDLAGGMNEQFF.

J is TRBJ1-2 and V is TRBV7-2; 7 bases match TRBD1. The CDR3 runs 15 residues. The J segment lost 2 bases and the V segment lost 4 bases, leaving 7 bases of the junction unmatched. Germline V lookup: CDR1 SGHTA, CDR2 FQGNSA. The CDR3 bases are TGTGCCAGCAGCTGGGCGGGACAGATGAACTATGGCTACACCTTC. Translating it yields CASSWAGQMNYGYTF. Complete variable domain (other parts from reference TRBV7-2 and TRBJ1-2): GAGVSQSPSNKVTEKGKDVELRCDPISGHTALYWYRQSLGQGLEFLIYFQGNSAPDKSGLPSDRFSAERTGGSVSTLTIQRTQQEDSAVYLCASSWAGQMNYGYTFGSGTRLTVV.

This sequence joins TRBV15 and TRBJ2-7; a weak D match, TRBD1 (5 bases). The germline V gene encodes CDR1 LNHNV and CDR2 YYDKDF (reference sequence). CDR3 length equals 17 residues. V was clipped by 1 base and J by 3 bases, with 19 bases between them. In nucleotides, the CDR3 is TGTGCCACCAGCAGAGTCCTGCTAAGACAGTACCGCTACGAGCAGTACTTC. Its translation: CATSRVLLRQYRYEQYF.

Comments on this clone: This same CDR3 is encoded by further DNA sequences in the sample. The CDR3, as DNA: TGTGCCAGCAGTTTAGGGGGGGATGGCTACACCTTC. It encodes CASSLGGDGYTF. The chain carries TRBV27 and TRBJ1-2, with D perhaps TRBD1 (5 bases). The CDR3 is 12 residues long. Trimming left V 2 bases short and J 6 bases short, with 7 bases between. Looked up from germline, CDR1 is MNHEY and CDR2 is SMNVEV (reference sequence).

V gene TRBV11-3 combines with J gene TRBJ2-1; TRBD2 agrees at 8 bases. With V trimmed by 3 bases and J by 8 bases, 3 bases remained unmatched. The germline V gene encodes CDR1 SGHNT and CDR2 YENEEA. The CDR3 has 13 amino acids. CDR3 loop: CASSFGLADEQFF. The CDR3 DNA reads as TGTGCCAGCAGCTTCGGACTAGCCGATGAGCAGTTCTTC.

The chain has TRBV19 and TRBJ2-7; D remains unclear. This CDR3 spans 12 amino acids. The germline CDR1 and CDR2 sequences are LNHDA and SQIVND (reference sequence). Trimming removed 5 bases from V and 6 bases from J, with 11 bases in between. The CDR3 spells CASSFPGGEQYF. CDR3 nucleotides: TGTGCCAGTAGTTTCCCCGGTGGCGAGCAGTACTTC.

The genes are TRBV27 and TRBJ2-2, with 7 bases that match TRBD1. The J call may be faulty, since TRBJ1-1 better matches the DNA end. Per the germline V gene, CDR1 is MNHEY and CDR2 is SMNVEV (reference sequence). The CDR3 contains 15 residues. The CDR3 region has the DNA TGTGCCAGCATCCCAGGGGGACGATTGAACACTGAAGCTTTCTTT. It specifies CASIPGGRLNTEAFF.

The chain couples TRBV27 to TRBJ1-1; unclear D gene. Per the germline V gene, CDR1 is MNHEY and CDR2 is SMNVEV (reference sequence). V dropped 6 bases and J dropped 7 bases, with 9 bases sitting between them. The CDR3 consists of 11 residues. The CDR3 reads CASRSGVEAFF. The CDR3 nucleotides read TGTGCCAGCAGATCGGGAGTTGAAGCTTTCTTT.

This rearrangement joins TRBV28 to TRBJ2-7; the match to TRBD1 covers 8 bases. The germline V gene has CDR1 MDHEN and CDR2 SYDVKM. J lost 3 bases, V lost 6 bases, and 10 bases had no gene match. This CDR3 has 15 residues. The CDR3 DNA reads as TGTGCCAGCAGCGCAGGACAGGGTGGGGGCTACGAGCAGTACTTC. As protein: CASSAGQGGGYEQYF.

This clone appeared once. The V call is TRBV6-5, the J call TRBJ2-1; maybe TRBD2 (6 bases). V was trimmed by 7 bases and J by 5 bases, leaving 18 bases between them. Germline lookup yields CDR1 MNHEY and CDR2 SVGAGI. This CDR3 has 15 residues. The CDR3 nucleotides read TGTGCCAGCACTCTCGGGGGTCATCCCCACAATGAGCAGTTCTTC. This translates into CASTLGGHPHNEQFF.

The chain joins TRBV7-3 to TRBJ1-2; 8 positions agree with TRBD1. This CDR3 is 15 amino acids long. Germline V lookup: CDR1 SGHTA, CDR2 FQGTGA. After removal of 2 bases from V and 3 bases from J, the junction contained 5 bases not matched to a gene. The CDR3, as DNA: TGTGCCAGCAGCTTAGGAGGGACAGGAGACTATGGCTACACCTTC. This translates into CASSLGGTGDYGYTF. Complete variable domain (other parts from reference TRBV7-3 and TRBJ1-2): GAGVSQTPSNKVTEKGKYVELRCDPISGHTALYWYRQSLGQGPEFLIYFQGTGAADDSGLPNDRFFAVRPEGSVSTLKIQRTERGDSAVYLCASSLGGTGDYGYTFGSGTRLTVV.

Notes on this clone: The same CDR3 arises from other DNA sequences in this sample as well. V is TRBV13 and J is TRBJ1-5, with TRBD1 matching over 7 bases. This CDR3 is 16 amino acids long. Trimming cost V 2 bases and J 2 bases; bases outside gene matches: 6. CDR1 and CDR2 from the germline V gene are PRHDT and FYEKMQ (reference sequence). Here the CDR3 reads CASSLRGGGGNQPQHF. CDR3 nucleotide sequence: TGTGCCAGCAGCTTACGAGGGGGCGGGGGCAATCAGCCCCAGCATTTT. Full variable domain (outside the CDR3, taken from reference TRBV13 and TRBJ1-5): AAGVIQSPRHLIKEKRETATLKCYPIPRHDTVYWYQQGPGQDPQFLISFYEKMQSDKGSIPDRFSAQQFSDYHSELNMSSLELGDSALYFCASSLRGGGGNQPQHFGDGTRLSIL.

The rearrangement joins TRBV19 to TRBJ2-1, with 8 bases fitting TRBD2. With 3 bases clipped from V and 7 bases from J, the junction kept 11 bases outside the gene matches. Germline-derived CDR1 and CDR2 are LNHDA and SQIVND (reference sequence). The CDR3 has 16 residues. CDR3 in amino acids: CASSMIGAGAWNEQFF. Here the CDR3 DNA reads TGTGCCAGTAGTATGATCGGAGCGGGAGCTTGGAATGAGCAGTTCTTC.

Only a few counts were recorded for this clone. CDR3 amino acids: CASSPGTGAFSSGNTIYF. Here the CDR3 DNA reads TGTGCCAGCAGCCCCGGGACAGGGGCCTTCAGCTCTGGAAACACCATATATTTT. V usage is TRBV5-6 and J usage is TRBJ1-3, with TRBD1 matching 10 bases. V trimming: 4 bases; J trimming: 0 bases; junction bases outside the gene matches: 10. In germline, CDR1 is SGHDT, CDR2 YYEEEE. This CDR3 spans 18 amino acids.

This chain's CDR3 is CASSVNPLRGYTF. CDR3 DNA sequence: TGTGCCAGCAGTGTAAACCCCCTGCGGGGCTACACCTTC. This chain connects TRBV25-1 to TRBJ1-2; D gene unclear. V was cut by 4 bases and J by 8 bases, with 14 bases left in between. The V gene's germline CDR1 is MGHDK and CDR2 SYGVNS. This CDR3 comprises 13 residues.

J is TRBJ1-2 and V is TRBV28; D possibly corresponds to TRBD1 (5 bases). The V and J ends lost 5 bases and 4 bases respectively, with 14 bases between them. The CDR3 has 14 amino acids. Per the germline V gene, CDR1 is MDHEN and CDR2 is SYDVKM. CDR3 sequence reads: CASSLSQDSYGYTF. The CDR3 DNA follows: TGTGCCAGCAGTCTCTCCCAAGACAGCTATGGCTACACCTTC.

This chain joins TRBV10-2 and TRBJ2-2, with D perhaps matching TRBD2 (5 bases). The V end was cut by 8 bases, the J end by 8 bases, with 15 bases between. This CDR3 region has 13 residues. Germline V gene sequence: CDR1 WSHSY, CDR2 SAAADI. CDR3 region: CASGRGGLGELFF. CDR3 coding DNA: TGCGCCAGCGGGAGAGGAGGACTTGGGGAGCTGTTTTTT.

The V gene is TRBV4-1, the J gene TRBJ2-7, with D unclear. V dropped 0 bases and J dropped 0 bases, with 3 bases sitting between them. Per the germline V gene, CDR1 is MGHRA and CDR2 is YSYEKL. CDR3 size: 13 residues. The CDR3 region has the DNA TGCGCCAGCAGCCAAGATAACTCCTACGAGCAGTACTTC. It translates to CASSQDNSYEQYF.

V usage is TRBV5-1 and J usage is TRBJ2-1; 10 bases line up with TRBD2. V gave up 5 bases and J gave up 6 bases; unmatched junction bases: 8. CDR3 length equals 15 residues. In germline, CDR1 is SGHRS, CDR2 YFSETQ. CDR3 nucleotide sequence: TGCGCCAGCAGACCAACTAGCGGGACGCCCAATGAGCAGTTCTTC. It encodes CASRPTSGTPNEQFF.

The rearrangement joins TRBV28 to TRBJ1-1; 10 nucleotides agree with TRBD1. There are 18 residues in the CDR3. The J segment lost 2 bases and the V segment lost 5 bases, leaving 14 bases of the junction unmatched. CDR1 is MDHEN, CDR2 SYDVKM, per germline. CDR3 protein: CASSPSGTGVEGNTEAFF. The CDR3 nucleotides read TGTGCCAGCAGTCCGTCCGGGACAGGGGTCGAGGGAAACACTGAAGCTTTCTTT.

V and J are TRBV2 and TRBJ1-3; 10 bases are shared with TRBD1. Germline CDR1 reads SNHLY; CDR2 reads FYNNEI. This CDR3 comprises 18 residues. V gave up 0 bases and J gave up 0 bases; unmatched junction bases: 5. Here the CDR3 reads CASSEAGTGALSGNTIYF. CDR3 coding DNA: TGTGCCAGCAGTGAAGCGGGGACAGGGGCACTCTCTGGAAACACCATATATTTT.